Following are 7 T cell receptor beta chains from one sample sequenced in a study of beta chain features in type 1 diabetes (dated by TCRdb to between 2018 and 2020). Their antigens are not known. What the study reported, not specific to this receptor: Type 1 diabetes patients showed a moderate but significant shortening of TCRB CDR3 length in all four CD4+ subsets.

The library was generated by the immunoSEQ multiplex PCR assay. The entire amount of isolated RNA was reverse transcribed using the High Capacity cDNA Reverse Transcription Kit, so the sequenced TCRB transcripts were expressed ones. TCRdb took over this immuneACCESS table, retaining in-frame rearrangements with V and J assigned. Such tables are incomplete; in checked studies, under half of the missing clones stem from an unresolved V gene, and the remainder is unexplained. In this sample the table shows roughly 140,000 clones, about 9.4% of which occur a single time. Around 0.48% of the sample lies in the top ten. The sequencing input was central memory CD4+ T cells from blood. The receptors here all came from a man aged 25 to 45 with type 1 diabetes.

The chain couples TRBV19 to TRBJ2-5, with D maybe TRBD1 (6 bases). V was clipped by 3 bases and J by 0 bases, with 14 bases between them. CDR1 is LNHDA, CDR2 SQIVND, per germline (reference sequence). The CDR3 has 16 residues. The CDR3 loop is CASSIEGGPYQETQYF. The DNA for the CDR3 is TGTGCCAGTAGTATCGAAGGGGGACCGTACCAAGAGACCCAGTACTTC.

This clone was picked up a small number of times. This rearrangement joins TRBV7-3 to TRBJ2-3, with 7 bases aligning to TRBD2. V dropped 1 base and J dropped 1; count of bases not matched to a gene: 5. Looked up from germline, CDR1 is SGHTA and CDR2 is FQGTGA. The CDR3 is 16 amino acids. The CDR3 coding sequence is TGTGCCAGCAGCTTAAGGGCGGGAGCGCGCACAGATACGCAGTATTTT. Translated: CASSLRAGARTDTQYF.

In its sample, this clone was seen a few times. The genes are TRBV5-1 and TRBJ1-4; no definite D call. The V end was cut by 4 bases, the J end by 7 bases, with 17 bases between. The CDR3 loop spans 15 amino acids. Germline V gene lookup returns CDR1 SGHRS and CDR2 YFSETQ. The CDR3 sequence is CASSVINRGGEKLFF. CDR3 in DNA: TGCGCCAGCAGCGTCATAAACAGAGGAGGTGAAAAACTGTTTTTT.

The chain has TRBV28 and TRBJ2-3; a possible D gene is TRBD2 (5 bases). The CDR3 runs 14 residues. Germline lookup yields CDR1 MDHEN and CDR2 SYDVKM. The germline V and J ends were trimmed by 4 bases and 2 bases, with 10 bases remaining between them. As DNA, the CDR3 is TGTGCCAGCAGTTACAGCGGAAACACAGATACGCAGTATTTT. As protein: CASSYSGNTDTQYF.

In this sample, this clone turned up a few times. This chain joins TRBV4-3 and TRBJ1-1; D might be TRBD1 (5 bases). Germline assignment: CDR1 LGHNA and CDR2 YSLEER. The CDR3 is 15 residues long. V gave up 4 bases and J gave up 0 bases, with 12 bases separating them. CDR3 loop: CASSRQTGLNTEAFF. The CDR3 nucleotides are TGCGCCAGCAGCCGACAAACAGGTTTGAACACTGAAGCTTTCTTT.

The chain couples TRBV15 to TRBJ2-5; no definite D call. V was trimmed by 1 base and J by 5 bases, leaving 14 bases between them. In germline, CDR1 is LNHNV, CDR2 YYDKDF (reference sequence). The CDR3 totals 15 residues. The CDR3 reads CATSRGLGLGETQYF. The CDR3 coding sequence is TGTGCCACCAGCAGAGGGTTAGGCCTCGGGGAGACCCAGTACTTC.

This clone was seen a few times. The chain carries TRBV7-2 and TRBJ2-7; tentative D call: TRBD2 (6 bases). The germline gives CDR1 SGHTA, CDR2 FQGNSA. V lost 0 bases and J 7 bases, leaving 13 bases between the germline ends. The CDR3 length is 14 residues. The CDR3 here is CASSLAGGTGEQYF. Here the CDR3 DNA reads TGTGCCAGCAGCTTAGCGGGCGGGACGGGGGAGCAGTACTTC.